This TCR beta chain stems from a study of blood T cell repertoires in COVID-19. Overall study: Both acute and convalescent COVID-19 samples were obtained from the United States, Italy and Spain. PBMCs, B-cell-depleted T cells, or T cells were the source of the cDNA or gDNA that made up the material.

Per the original data handling: Amplification from reference gene primers served as the basis for estimated nucleated cell counts. Produced via immunoSEQ multiplex PCR; TCRdb's table is partial and in-frame only. V, J and clone size are those of that table, while D and trimming were read from the DNA. The data contain about 280,000 clones, roughly 89% of them singletons. Germline CDR1 SGHTA, CDR2 FQGNSA. Trimming shortened V by 3 bases and J by 0 bases, and 9 bases separated the two germline ends. The CDR3 spans 15 residues. Material: peripheral blood. The sequence came from a woman in her 30s with active or convalescent COVID-19. This chain connects TRBV7-2 to TRBJ1-5; unclear D gene. CDR3 residues: CASSFIHNSNQPQHF. The CDR3 bases are TGTGCCAGCAGCTTCATACATAATAGCAATCAGCCCCAGCATTTT.